This T cell receptor beta chain was identified during a study of blood T cell repertoires in COVID-19. Looking at the study overall: Collection of acute and convalescent COVID-19 samples took place in the United States, Italy and Spain. Nucleic acid was either cDNA or gDNA, and it came from T cells, B-cell-depleted T cells, or PBMCs.

The CDR3 totals 13 residues. V was clipped by 6 bases and J by 1 base, with 9 bases between them. CDR1 is LGHDT, CDR2 YNNKEL, per germline (reference sequence). In the original analysis: Using reference gene primer amplification, nucleated cell counts were estimated. Assay: immunoSEQ multiplex PCR; the TCRdb copy retains only in-frame clones and omits some. The D gene and trimming were derived from the DNA, and the V and J assignments and clone size from that table. Among 250,000 to 300,000 clones listed, roughly 83% were seen once. The TCR was taken from a man aged 55-75 years who had recovered from COVID-19. Sequencing used peripheral blood. The chain uses TRBV3-1 (or the pseudogene TRBV3-2) and TRBJ1-1; TRBD1 might be the D (5 bases). The CDR3 loop is CASRHDRNTEAFF. In DNA, the CDR3 is TGTGCCAGCAGACATGACAGGAACACTGAAGCTTTCTTT.